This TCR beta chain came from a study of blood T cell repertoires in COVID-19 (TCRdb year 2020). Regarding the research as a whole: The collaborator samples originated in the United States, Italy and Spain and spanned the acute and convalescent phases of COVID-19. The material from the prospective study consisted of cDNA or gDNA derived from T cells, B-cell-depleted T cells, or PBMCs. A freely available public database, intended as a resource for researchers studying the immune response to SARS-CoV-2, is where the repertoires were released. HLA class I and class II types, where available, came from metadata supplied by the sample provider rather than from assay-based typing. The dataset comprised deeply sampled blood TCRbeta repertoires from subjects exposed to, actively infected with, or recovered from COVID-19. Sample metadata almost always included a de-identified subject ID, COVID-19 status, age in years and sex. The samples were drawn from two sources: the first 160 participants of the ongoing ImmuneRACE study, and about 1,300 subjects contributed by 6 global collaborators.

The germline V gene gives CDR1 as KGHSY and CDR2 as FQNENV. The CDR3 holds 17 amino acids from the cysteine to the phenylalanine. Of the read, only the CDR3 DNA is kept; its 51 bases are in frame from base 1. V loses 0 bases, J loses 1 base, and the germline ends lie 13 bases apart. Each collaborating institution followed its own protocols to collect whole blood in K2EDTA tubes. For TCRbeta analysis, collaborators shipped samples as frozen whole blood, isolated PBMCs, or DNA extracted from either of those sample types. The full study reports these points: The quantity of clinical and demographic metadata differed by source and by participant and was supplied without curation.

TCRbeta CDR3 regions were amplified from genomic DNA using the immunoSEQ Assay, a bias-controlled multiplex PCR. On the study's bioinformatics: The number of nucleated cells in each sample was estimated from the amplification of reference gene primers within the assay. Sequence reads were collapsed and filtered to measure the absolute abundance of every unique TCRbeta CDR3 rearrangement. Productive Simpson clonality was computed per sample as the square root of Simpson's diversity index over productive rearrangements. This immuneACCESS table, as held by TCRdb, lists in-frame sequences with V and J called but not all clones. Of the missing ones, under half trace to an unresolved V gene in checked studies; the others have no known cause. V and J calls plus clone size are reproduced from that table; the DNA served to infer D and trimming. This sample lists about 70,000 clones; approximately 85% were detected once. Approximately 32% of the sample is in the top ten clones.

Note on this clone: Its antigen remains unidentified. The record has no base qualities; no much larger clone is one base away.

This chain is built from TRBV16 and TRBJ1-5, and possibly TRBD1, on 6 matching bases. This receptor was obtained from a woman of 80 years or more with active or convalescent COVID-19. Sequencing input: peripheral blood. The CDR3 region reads CASSQSGGITSNQPQHF. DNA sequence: TGTGCCAGCAGCCAATCTGGGGGCATTACGAGCAATCAGCCCCAGCATTTT.